The rows below give T cell receptor beta chains drawn from one sample of a study of cytomegalovirus exposure and HLA in healthy donors. TCRdb's table, derived via immunoSEQ multiplex PCR, lists solely in-frame clones and lacks some. The sample holds some 140,000 clones, 75% to 90% seen once. Source material: PBMCs. The receptors originated from a man aged 18 to 30 in good health and CMV-seropositive. The CDR3 runs from the conserved cysteine through the conserved F or W. The order of the fields is CDR3 protein, V gene, J gene, clone size. The size field is filled for only some rows; it gives once, few, many or a size class.

cdr3_aa: CASSPSEGANTEAFF
v_call: TRBV5-1
j_call: TRBJ1-1
clone_size: -

cdr3_aa: CASSQTTGTNEKLFF
v_call: TRBV7-7
j_call: TRBJ1-4
clone_size: few

cdr3_aa: CASSLMVGGLNEQFF
v_call: TRBV27
j_call: TRBJ2-1
clone_size: -

cdr3_aa: CASRSPVHNEQFF
v_call: TRBV6-6
j_call: TRBJ2-1
clone_size: once

cdr3_aa: CASSGSGTVSDTQYF
v_call: TRBV9
j_call: TRBJ2-3
clone_size: -

cdr3_aa: CASSLTSGANVLTF
v_call: TRBV7-3
j_call: TRBJ2-6
clone_size: -

cdr3_aa: CASSGQGVVVDEQFF
v_call: TRBV2
j_call: TRBJ2-1
clone_size: -

cdr3_aa: CASRMGQGRVNGANVLTF
v_call: TRBV2
j_call: TRBJ2-6
clone_size: -

cdr3_aa: CASSAGQGSYEQYF
v_call: TRBV4-3
j_call: TRBJ2-7
clone_size: -

cdr3_aa: CASSPRERAGTGELFF
v_call: TRBV18
j_call: TRBJ2-2
clone_size: -

cdr3_aa: CASSLTASGLAGAKSTDTQYF
v_call: TRBV7-3
j_call: TRBJ2-3
clone_size: -

cdr3_aa: CASRSSGRYEQYF
v_call: TRBV27
j_call: TRBJ2-7
clone_size: few

cdr3_aa: CASSYSWQMNTEAFF
v_call: TRBV6-5
j_call: TRBJ1-1
clone_size: -

cdr3_aa: CASSGQGGQPQHF
v_call: TRBV6-1
j_call: TRBJ1-5
clone_size: -

cdr3_aa: CASSPQGLDRFF
v_call: TRBV9
j_call: TRBJ2-1
clone_size: -

cdr3_aa: CASSLRGRVYEQYF
v_call: TRBV27
j_call: TRBJ2-7
clone_size: few

cdr3_aa: CASSQDGFGGQPQHF
v_call: TRBV4-3
j_call: TRBJ1-5
clone_size: -

cdr3_aa: CASSSSLGSGNQPQHF
v_call: TRBV6-6
j_call: TRBJ1-5
clone_size: -

cdr3_aa: CASSHQGLVDETQYF
v_call: TRBV4-1
j_call: TRBJ2-5
clone_size: -

cdr3_aa: CASSQLWTGAYEQYF
v_call: TRBV27
j_call: TRBJ2-7
clone_size: few

cdr3_aa: CASTGLAGITDTQYF
v_call: TRBV6-1
j_call: TRBJ2-3
clone_size: -

cdr3_aa: CASSYSTGNTEAFF
v_call: TRBV6-5
j_call: TRBJ1-1
clone_size: -

cdr3_aa: CASSVEKTRAYNEQFF
v_call: TRBV5-6
j_call: TRBJ2-1
clone_size: -

cdr3_aa: CASSLQNTGELFF
v_call: TRBV5-4
j_call: TRBJ2-2
clone_size: few